Described below is a single TCR beta chain sequence and its context. Its antigen is as yet unknown. This CDR3 is built from 11 residues. Germline CDR1 SQVTM, CDR2 ANQGSEA. V lost 3 bases and J lost 4, with 6 bases in between. Every isolated RNA sample was fully reverse transcribed, so sequencing captured expressed TCRB transcripts. Produced via immunoSEQ multiplex PCR; TCRdb's table is partial and in-frame only. The sample has about 450,000 clones, around 10% seen once. The sample comes from a study of beta chain features in type 1 diabetes. Study background: The samples had about 100,000,000 sorted cells examined in all.

Study-level results: Moderate but significant shortening of TCRB CDR3s was recorded in all four CD4+ subsets from Type 1 diabetes patients. Insertion counts at VDJ junctions were lower in type 1 diabetes patients, who also showed more deletions there.

The sequencing input was naive CD4+ T cells from blood. The sequence came from a young woman in good health. V gene TRBV29-1 combines with J gene TRBJ1-2; no reliable D call. CDR3 DNA sequence: TGCAGCGTTGATACACGCTATGGCTACACCTTC. Protein product: CSVDTRYGYTF.